This TCR beta chain was profiled in a study of CD8+CD57+ T cells in acquired aplastic anemia. The V gene end was trimmed by 4 bases and the J gene end by 0 bases; junction bases not matched to a gene: 9. Germline CDR1 and CDR2: LNHDA and SQIVND (reference sequence). This CDR3 region has 17 residues. It was genomic DNA that served as the template for profiling TCR beta VDJ and CDR3. In TCRdb, the reads were re-called with MiXCR into one record per CDR3 protein. The sample has around 200,000 distinct CDR3 sequences; roughly half are singletons. The sequenced material came from sorted CD4+, CD8+, or CD8+CD57+ T cells (not recorded which) from PBMCs. The chain carries TRBV19 and TRBJ2-7; 10 bases line up with TRBD1. The receptor's source is a human donor in good health, serving as a control. CDR3 DNA sequence: TGTGCCAGTAGTAGAGTTTCCGGGACAGGGGTCTCCTACGAGCAGTACTTC. It codes for CASSRVSGTGVSYEQYF.